This is a list of T cell receptor beta chains from one sample in a study of blood T cell repertoires in COVID-19. Sequencing used immunoSEQ multiplex PCR; TCRdb keeps in-frame clones, though not all of them. Of about 81,000 clones listed, 91% were seen once; the top ten hold about 2%. The sequenced sample was peripheral blood. These receptors originate from a woman between 50 and 59 years old in a cohort sampled during active COVID-19. Both conserved end residues are part of each CDR3. D genes are given only for firm matches. The listing skips clone size in some rows; elsewhere it reads once, few, many or a size class.

.	TRBD1	TRBV7-3	TRBJ2-5	CASSSTGTGETQYF	TGTGCCAGCAGCTCGACCGGGACAGGAGAGACCCAGTACTTC
.	.	TRBV5-1	TRBJ2-7	CASSGGLYEQYF	TGCGCCAGCAGTGGGGGACTCTACGAGCAGTACTTC
.	.	TRBV2	TRBJ1-2	CASRAQSNYGYTF	TGTGCCAGCAGAGCACAGAGTAACTATGGCTACACCTTC
.	.	TRBV5-1	TRBJ1-6	CASSLDGGASGSPLHF	TGCGCCAGCAGCTTGGATGGGGGGGCGAGTGGTTCACCCCTCCACTTT
.	TRBD2	TRBV7-9	TRBJ2-1	CASSRTSGRHNEQFF	TGTGCCAGCAGCCGGACTAGCGGAAGACACAATGAGCAGTTCTTC
.	.	TRBV7-3	TRBJ2-3	CASSSPRADTQYF	TGTGCCAGCAGCTCCCCCAGGGCAGATACGCAGTATTTT
.	.	TRBV5-1	TRBJ1-4	CASSSREGATNEKLFF	TGCGCCAGCAGCTCGCGGGAGGGCGCAACTAATGAAAAACTGTTTTTT
.	TRBD1	TRBV18	TRBJ2-7	CASSPWDRGEQYF	TGTGCCAGCTCACCATGGGACAGGGGCGAGCAGTACTTC
.	.	TRBV28	TRBJ1-5	CASSPHGRLDNQPQHF	TGTGCCAGCAGTCCCCACGGCAGGCTGGATAATCAGCCCCAGCATTTT
.	.	TRBV6-1	TRBJ1-1	CASSEPTPRAAFF	TGTGCCAGCAGTGAACCGACTCCCAGGGCAGCTTTCTTT
.	.	TRBV28	TRBJ1-2	CASRTVEYGYTF	TGTGCCAGCAGGACAGTAGAGTATGGCTACACCTTC
.	.	TRBV6-1	TRBJ1-5	CASSDEQGWVRSNQPQHF	TGTGCCAGCAGTGATGAACAGGGTTGGGTTCGGAGCAATCAGCCCCAGCATTTT
.	.	TRBV5-1	TRBJ2-1	CASSLGRDNEQFF	TGCGCCAGCAGCTTGGGGAGGGACAATGAGCAGTTCTTC
.	TRBD2	TRBV7-3	TRBJ2-3	CASSLERYPGLAIGDTQYF	TGTGCCAGCAGCTTAGAACGTTACCCGGGACTAGCGATTGGAGATACGCAGTATTTT
.	TRBD1	TRBV10-3	TRBJ1-2	CAIRIGRGDGYTF	TGTGCCATCAGGATCGGCAGGGGGGATGGCTACACCTTC
.	.	TRBV27	TRBJ1-2	CASSPGGVYGYTF	TGTGCCAGCAGTCCGGGCGGGGTCTATGGCTACACCTTC
.	.	TRBV6-5	TRBJ2-2	CASSYSGANTGELFF	TGTGCCAGCAGTTACTCGGGGGCCAACACCGGGGAGCTGTTTTTT
.	TRBD2	TRBV30	TRBJ2-3	CAWSVRGASTDTQYF	TGTGCCTGGAGTGTGCGGGGGGCAAGCACAGATACGCAGTATTTT
.	TRBD2	TRBV20-1	TRBJ2-7	CSASRAPSGRVSYEQYF	TGCAGTGCTAGTAGAGCACCTAGCGGGAGAGTCTCCTACGAGCAGTACTTC
.	.	TRBV5-1	TRBJ2-7	CASSLDRNYEQYF	TGCGCCAGCAGCTTGGACAGAAACTACGAGCAGTACTTC
.	.	TRBV3-1/TRBV3-2	TRBJ2-7	CASSTHREQYF	TGTGCCAGCAGCACTCACAGGGAGCAGTACTTC
.	.	TRBV3-1/TRBV3-2	TRBJ1-1	CASRLHGKNTEAFF	TGTGCCAGCAGACTACATGGAAAGAACACTGAAGCTTTCTTT
.	.	TRBV3-1/TRBV3-2	TRBJ2-3	CASLGLDTQYF	TGTGCCAGCCTGGGCTTAGATACGCAGTATTTT
once	.	TRBV19	TRBJ2-1	CASSRFGSYNEQFF	TGTGCCAGTAGCAGGTTTGGGTCCTACAATGAGCAGTTCTTC
.	.	TRBV27	TRBJ2-2	CASSLGYGGATGELFF	TGTGCCAGCAGTTTAGGGTACGGGGGAGCGACCGGGGAGCTGTTTTTT
.	.	TRBV9	TRBJ2-1	CASSRQGGISYNEQFF	TGTGCCAGCAGCCGCCAAGGGGGAATCTCCTACAATGAGCAGTTCTTC
.	.	TRBV3-1/TRBV3-2	TRBJ2-1	CASSQVSSNYNEQFF	TGTGCCAGCAGCCAAGTGTCTAGTAACTACAATGAGCAGTTCTTC
few	TRBD2	TRBV6-4	TRBJ2-3	CASSDPGNLRDYSTDTQYF	TGTGCCAGCAGTGACCCGGGTAACTTGCGGGACTATAGCACAGATACGCAGTATTTT
.	.	TRBV5-5	TRBJ1-6	CASSLRDFQNSPLHF	TGTGCCAGCAGCTTACGGGACTTCCAGAATTCACCCCTCCACTTT
.	.	TRBV28	TRBJ2-7	CASSLPPRDEQYF	TGTGCCAGCAGTCTTCCCCCTCGGGACGAGCAGTACTTC
.	TRBD2	TRBV25-1	TRBJ2-4	CASSSSGGRDLKNIQYF	TGTGCCAGCAGCTCTAGCGGGGGGCGGGACTTGAAAAACATTCAGTACTTC
.	TRBD1	TRBV18	TRBJ2-3	CASTDEVPYLQGYTDTQYF	TGTGCCAGCACGGACGAAGTCCCCTACTTACAGGGGTACACAGATACGCAGTATTTT
.	TRBD1	TRBV19	TRBJ1-2	CASSIGTGNYGYTF	TGTGCCAGTAGTATAGGGACAGGGAACTATGGCTACACCTTC
.	.	TRBV6-5	TRBJ1-1	CASSFWRSMNTEAFF	TGTGCCAGCAGTTTCTGGAGGAGTATGAACACTGAAGCTTTCTTT
.	TRBD1	TRBV4-1	TRBJ2-1	CASSPFVGTGIYNEQFF	TGCGCCAGCAGCCCATTTGTCGGGACAGGTATATACAATGAGCAGTTCTTC
.	TRBD1	TRBV2	TRBJ1-1	CARSGQGGTEAFF	TGTGCCAGGAGCGGACAGGGGGGCACTGAAGCTTTCTTT
.	TRBD2	TRBV5-4	TRBJ2-7	CASSTGTSGSGEQYF	TGTGCCAGCAGCACAGGGACTAGCGGGAGTGGTGAGCAGTACTTC
.	TRBD2	TRBV3-1/TRBV3-2	TRBJ2-5	CASSPRLAGGNIGETQYF	TGTGCCAGCAGCCCCAGACTAGCGGGGGGCAACATTGGGGAGACCCAGTACTTC
.	.	TRBV29-1	TRBJ1-2	CSVDETGGGYTF	TGCAGCGTTGATGAGACAGGTGGGGGCTACACCTTC
.	.	TRBV19	TRBJ1-5	CASSRYSQPQHF	TGTGCCAGTAGTAGATATAGTCAGCCCCAGCATTTT